The rows below give T cell receptor beta chains drawn from one sample of a study of blood T cell repertoires in COVID-19. Assay: immunoSEQ multiplex PCR; the TCRdb copy retains only in-frame clones and omits some. This sample has 80,000 to 95,000 clones, with roughly 89% found just once. Sequencing was done on a sample of peripheral blood. The receptor set was obtained from a middle-aged man with active or convalescent COVID-19. Both conserved end residues are part of each CDR3. The D gene is left open where the match is weak. Not every row has a clone size; where given, it reads once, few, many or a size class.

clone_size | j_call | v_call | d_call | cdr3_aa | cdr3_nt
. | TRBJ1-5 | TRBV19 | TRBD1 | CASSSTGGPAQPQHF | TGTGCCAGTAGTTCAACAGGGGGCCCAGCTCAGCCCCAGCATTTT
. | TRBJ1-2 | TRBV27 | . | CASSFHVKGAADGYTF | TGTGCCAGCAGTTTTCACGTCAAGGGAGCTGCGGATGGCTACACCTTC
. | TRBJ2-7 | TRBV9 | TRBD2 | CARRVGAGGREQYF | TGTGCCCGCCGCGTCGGGGCGGGGGGGCGAGAGCAGTACTTC
. | TRBJ1-2 | TRBV6-5 | . | CAIKPQGYYGYTF | TGTGCCATCAAACCCCAGGGGTACTATGGCTACACCTTC
. | TRBJ2-1 | TRBV5-4 | TRBD2 | CASSSLAVSYNEQFF | TGTGCCAGCAGCTCTCTAGCGGTATCCTACAATGAGCAGTTCTTC
. | TRBJ1-4 | TRBV18 | . | CASSPGGPNEKLFF | TGTGCCAGCTCACCCGGGGGACCTAATGAAAAACTGTTTTTT
. | TRBJ2-1 | TRBV5-1 | TRBD2 | CASSRHRLAVNNEQFF | TGCGCCAGCTCCCGCCACAGACTAGCGGTAAACAATGAGCAGTTCTTC
. | TRBJ2-3 | TRBV29-1 | TRBD2 | CSVGLAGVTDTQYF | TGCAGCGTTGGGCTAGCGGGGGTCACAGATACGCAGTATTTT
. | TRBJ2-7 | TRBV6-5 | . | CASRPDTGEQYF | TGTGCCAGCAGGCCCGACACTGGCGAGCAGTACTTC
. | TRBJ1-5 | TRBV18 | . | CASSPDSEVQPQHF | TGTGCCAGCTCACCAGACAGCGAAGTTCAGCCCCAGCATTTT
. | TRBJ1-3 | TRBV28 | TRBD1 | CASSTSGTVGNTIYF | TGTGCCAGCAGCACCTCCGGGACAGTTGGAAACACCATATATTTT
. | TRBJ2-4 | TRBV29-1 | TRBD2 | CSVELLREFQNIQYF | TGCAGCGTTGAACTCTTGCGGGAGTTCCAAAACATTCAGTACTTC
. | TRBJ1-6 | TRBV4-1 | TRBD1 | CASSQPTGVNSPLHF | TGCGCCAGCAGCCAGCCGACAGGGGTTAATTCACCCCTCCACTTT
once | TRBJ2-4 | TRBV6-4 | . | CASSDPRTLMAKNIQYF | TGTGCCAGCAGTGACCCTCGGACTCTGATGGCCAAAAACATTCAGTACTTC
. | TRBJ2-7 | TRBV7-2 | TRBD2 | CASSLFQGLADQYF | TGTGCCAGCAGCTTATTCCAGGGACTAGCGGATCAGTACTTC
. | TRBJ2-7 | TRBV27 | TRBD1 | CASSPGTGYSHEQYF | TGTGCCAGCAGTCCGGGGACAGGGTATTCCCACGAGCAGTACTTC
. | TRBJ1-5 | TRBV30 | . | CAWNEGQLNQKPQHF | TGTGCCTGGAATGAAGGACAGCTCAATCAAAAGCCCCAGCATTTT
. | TRBJ2-6 | TRBV28 | TRBD1 | CASRRQGLSGANVLTF | TGTGCCAGCAGAAGACAGGGTCTCTCTGGGGCCAACGTCCTGACTTTC
. | TRBJ2-7 | TRBV4-1 | . | CASSQLAESYEQYF | TGCGCCAGCAGCCAACTAGCTGAGTCCTACGAGCAGTACTTC
. | TRBJ1-2 | TRBV30 | . | CAWSPTRGDPTNYGYTF | TGTGCCTGGAGTCCCACCCGGGGTGACCCTACTAACTATGGCTACACCTTC
. | TRBJ2-2 | TRBV30 | . | CAWTSRQAYTGELFF | TGTGCCTGGACCTCCAGACAGGCATACACCGGGGAGCTGTTTTTT
. | TRBJ2-3 | TRBV5-4 | . | CASSLVSPSGDTQYF | TGTGCCAGCAGCTTGGTCTCCCCCAGCGGAGATACGCAGTATTTT
once | TRBJ1-1 | TRBV15 | TRBD1 | CATSRDTGTGSEAFF | TGTGCCACCAGCAGAGACACCGGGACAGGATCTGAAGCTTTCTTT
. | TRBJ1-4 | TRBV5-1 | . | CASSSEGAGDEKLFF | TGCGCCAGCAGCTCCGAGGGAGCAGGGGATGAAAAACTGTTTTTT
. | TRBJ2-5 | TRBV11-2 | . | CASSLQRSRETQYF | TGTGCCAGCAGCCTCCAGCGCAGTCGGGAGACCCAGTACTTC
. | TRBJ2-5 | TRBV7-2 | TRBD2 | CASSLSGLAEETQYF | TGTGCCAGCAGCTTATCGGGACTAGCGGAAGAGACCCAGTACTTC
. | TRBJ2-5 | TRBV7-2 | TRBD1 | CASSYGDRARETQYF | TGTGCCAGCAGCTACGGGGACAGGGCGAGAGAGACCCAGTACTTC
once | TRBJ2-3 | TRBV9 | . | CASSPLLTGGTDTQYF | TGTGCCAGCAGCCCGCTTCTCACAGGTGGCACAGATACGCAGTATTTT
once | TRBJ2-7 | TRBV6-1 | . | CASGLRVSGEQYF | TGTGCCAGCGGCCTCAGGGTATCTGGGGAGCAGTACTTC
once | TRBJ2-5 | TRBV11-2 | TRBD1 | CASSLGQGTPETQYF | TGTGCCAGCAGCTTAGGACAGGGGACCCCAGAGACCCAGTACTTC
. | TRBJ2-5 | TRBV3-1/TRBV3-2 | . | CASSPAGTQETQYF | TGTGCCAGCAGCCCTGCCGGGACTCAAGAGACCCAGTACTTC
once | TRBJ1-6 | TRBV6-5 | TRBD1 | CASKGQGQNSPLHF | TGTGCCAGCAAAGGACAGGGCCAAAATTCACCCCTCCACTTT
. | TRBJ2-1 | TRBV7-2 | . | CASSLEGGVPAPRQFF | TGTGCCAGCAGCTTAGAAGGGGGTGTTCCCGCACCCCGGCAGTTCTTC
. | TRBJ2-7 | TRBV6-1 | . | CASSEKRGTIESYEQYF | TGTGCCAGCAGTGAGAAAAGAGGGACAATCGAGTCGTACGAGCAGTACTTC
. | TRBJ1-4 | TRBV19 | . | CASSIQAGSEKLFF | TGTGCCAGTAGTATTCAGGCCGGGAGTGAAAAACTGTTTTTT